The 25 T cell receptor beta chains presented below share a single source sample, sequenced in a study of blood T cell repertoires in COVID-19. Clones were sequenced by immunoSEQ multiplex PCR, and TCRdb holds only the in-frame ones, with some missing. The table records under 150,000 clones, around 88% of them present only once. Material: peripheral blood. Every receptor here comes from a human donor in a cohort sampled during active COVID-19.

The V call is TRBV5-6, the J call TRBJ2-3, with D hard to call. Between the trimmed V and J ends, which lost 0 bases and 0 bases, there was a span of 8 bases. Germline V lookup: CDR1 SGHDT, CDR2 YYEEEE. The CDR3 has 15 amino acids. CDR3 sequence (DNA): TGTGCCAGCAGCTTGGTCTACCTTAGCACAGATACGCAGTATTTT. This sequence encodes CASSLVYLSTDTQYF.

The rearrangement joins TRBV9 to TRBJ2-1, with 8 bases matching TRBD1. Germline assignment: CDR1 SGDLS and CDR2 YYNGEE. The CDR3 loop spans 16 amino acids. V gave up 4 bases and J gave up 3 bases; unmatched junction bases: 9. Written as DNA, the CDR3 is TGTGCCAGCAGCCCAAGACAGGGGAGCTTCTACAATGAGCAGTTCTTC. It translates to CASSPRQGSFYNEQFF.

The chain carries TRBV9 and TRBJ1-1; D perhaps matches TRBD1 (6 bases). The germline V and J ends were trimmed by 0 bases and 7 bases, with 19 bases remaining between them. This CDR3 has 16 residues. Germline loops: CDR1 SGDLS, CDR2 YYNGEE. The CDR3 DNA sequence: TGTGCCAGCAGCGTAGGGGTGGGGGCAGGGCAACGTGAAGCTTTCTTT. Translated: CASSVGVGAGQREAFF.

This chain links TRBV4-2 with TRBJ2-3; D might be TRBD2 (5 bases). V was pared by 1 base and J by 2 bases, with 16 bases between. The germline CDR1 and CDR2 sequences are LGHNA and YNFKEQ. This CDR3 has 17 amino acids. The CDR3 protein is CASSQGSVEVPTDTQYF. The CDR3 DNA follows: TGTGCCAGCAGCCAAGGGTCCGTGGAGGTCCCCACAGATACGCAGTATTTT.

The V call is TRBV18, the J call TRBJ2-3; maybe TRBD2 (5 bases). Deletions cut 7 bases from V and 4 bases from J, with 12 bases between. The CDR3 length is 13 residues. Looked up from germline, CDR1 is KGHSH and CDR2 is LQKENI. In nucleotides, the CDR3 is TGTGCCAGCTATGGGAGTCCCGCAGATACGCAGTATTTT. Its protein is CASYGSPADTQYF. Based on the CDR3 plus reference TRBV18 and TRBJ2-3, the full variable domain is NAGVMQNPRHLVRRRGQEARLRCSPMKGHSHVYWYRQLPEEGLKFMVYLQKENIIDESGMPKERFSAEFPKEGPSILRIQQVVRGDSAAYFCASYGSPADTQYFGPGTRLTVL.

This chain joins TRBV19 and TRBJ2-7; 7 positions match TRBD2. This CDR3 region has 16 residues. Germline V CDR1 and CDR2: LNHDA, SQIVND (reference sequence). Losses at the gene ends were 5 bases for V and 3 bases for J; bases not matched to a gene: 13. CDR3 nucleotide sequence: TGTGCCAGTAGTCGACGCGGGGGTCGCCAATACTACGAGCAGTACTTC. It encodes CASSRRGGRQYYEQYF.

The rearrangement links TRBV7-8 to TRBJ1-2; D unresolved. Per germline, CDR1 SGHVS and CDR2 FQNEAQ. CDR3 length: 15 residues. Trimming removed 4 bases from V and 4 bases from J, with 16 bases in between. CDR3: CASSSDFFLPYGYTF. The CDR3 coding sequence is TGTGCCAGCAGCTCGGACTTTTTCTTACCCTATGGCTACACCTTC.

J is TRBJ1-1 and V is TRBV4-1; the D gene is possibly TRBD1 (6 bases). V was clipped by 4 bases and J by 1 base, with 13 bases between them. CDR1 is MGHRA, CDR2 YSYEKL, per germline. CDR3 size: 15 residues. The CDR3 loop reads CASSPPTGRNTEAFF. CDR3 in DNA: TGCGCCAGCAGCCCCCCGACAGGCAGGAACACTGAAGCTTTCTTT.

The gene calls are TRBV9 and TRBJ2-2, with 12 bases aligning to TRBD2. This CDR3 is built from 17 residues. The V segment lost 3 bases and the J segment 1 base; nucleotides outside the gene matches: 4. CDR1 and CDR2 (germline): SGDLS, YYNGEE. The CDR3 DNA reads TGTGCCAGCAGCGCGACTAGCGGGGGACTGAACACCGGGGAGCTGTTTTTT. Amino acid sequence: CASSATSGGLNTGELFF.

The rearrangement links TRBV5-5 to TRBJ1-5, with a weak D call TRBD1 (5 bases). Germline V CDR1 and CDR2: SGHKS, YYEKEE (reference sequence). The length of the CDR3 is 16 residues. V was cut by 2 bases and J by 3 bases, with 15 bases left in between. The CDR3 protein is CASSFFQGGSNQPQHF. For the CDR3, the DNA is TGTGCCAGCAGCTTTTTTCAGGGTGGTTCCAATCAGCCCCAGCATTTT. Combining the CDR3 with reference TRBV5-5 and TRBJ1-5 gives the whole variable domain DAGVTQSPTHLIKTRGQQVTLRCSPISGHKSVSWYQQVLGQGPQFIFQYYEKEERGRGNFPDRFSARQFPNYSSELNVNALLLGDSALYLCASSFFQGGSNQPQHFGDGTRLSIL.

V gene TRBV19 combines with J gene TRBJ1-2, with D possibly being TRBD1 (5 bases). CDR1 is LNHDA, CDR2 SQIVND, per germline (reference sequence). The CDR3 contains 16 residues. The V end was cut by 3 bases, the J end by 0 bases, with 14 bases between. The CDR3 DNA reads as TGTGCCAGTAGTATTTATGGAGGGGCGGCTAACTATGGCTACACCTTC. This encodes CASSIYGGAANYGYTF.

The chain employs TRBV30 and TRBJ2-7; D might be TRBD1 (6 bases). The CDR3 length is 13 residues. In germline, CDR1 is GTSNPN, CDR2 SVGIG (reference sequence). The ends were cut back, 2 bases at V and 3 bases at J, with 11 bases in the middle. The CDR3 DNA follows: TGTGCCTGGAGTAGGGGACAAAGCTACGAGCAGTACTTC. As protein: CAWSRGQSYEQYF.

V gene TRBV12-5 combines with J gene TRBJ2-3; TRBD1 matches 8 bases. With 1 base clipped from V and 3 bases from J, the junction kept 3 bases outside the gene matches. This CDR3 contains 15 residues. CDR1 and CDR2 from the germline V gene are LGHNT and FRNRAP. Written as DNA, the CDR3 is TGTGCTAGTGGTTTGGGCAGGGGGCTTACAGATACGCAGTATTTT. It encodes CASGLGRGLTDTQYF.

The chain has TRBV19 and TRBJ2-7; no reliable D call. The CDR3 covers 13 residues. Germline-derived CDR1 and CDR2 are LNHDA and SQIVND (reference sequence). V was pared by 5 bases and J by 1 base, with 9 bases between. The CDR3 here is CASSPSNSYEQYF. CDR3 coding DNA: TGTGCCAGTAGTCCGTCTAATTCCTACGAGCAGTACTTC.

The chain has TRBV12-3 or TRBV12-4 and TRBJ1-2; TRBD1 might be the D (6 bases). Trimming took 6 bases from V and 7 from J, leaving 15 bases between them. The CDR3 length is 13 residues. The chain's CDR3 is CASSPTGSGGYTF. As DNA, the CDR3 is TGTGCCAGCAGCCCTACAGGGAGCGGTGGCTACACCTTC.

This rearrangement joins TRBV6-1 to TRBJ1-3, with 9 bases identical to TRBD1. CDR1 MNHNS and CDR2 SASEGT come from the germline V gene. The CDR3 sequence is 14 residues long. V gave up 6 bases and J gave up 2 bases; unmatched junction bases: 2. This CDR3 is CASSRTGAGNTIYF. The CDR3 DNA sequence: TGTGCCAGCAGCCGGACAGGGGCTGGAAACACCATATATTTT.

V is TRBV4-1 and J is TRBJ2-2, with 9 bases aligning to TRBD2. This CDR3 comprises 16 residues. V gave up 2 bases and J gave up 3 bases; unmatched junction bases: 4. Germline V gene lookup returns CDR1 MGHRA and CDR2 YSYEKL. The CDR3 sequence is CASSQSSGGYTGELFF. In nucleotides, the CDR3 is TGCGCCAGCAGCCAATCAAGCGGGGGGTACACCGGGGAGCTGTTTTTT.

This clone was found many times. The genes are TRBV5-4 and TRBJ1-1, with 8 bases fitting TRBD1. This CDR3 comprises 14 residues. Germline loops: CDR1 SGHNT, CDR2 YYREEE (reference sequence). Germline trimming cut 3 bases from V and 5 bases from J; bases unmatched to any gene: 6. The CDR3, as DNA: TGTGCCAGCAGCTACTCGACAGGGGAGACTGAAGCTTTCTTT. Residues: CASSYSTGETEAFF.

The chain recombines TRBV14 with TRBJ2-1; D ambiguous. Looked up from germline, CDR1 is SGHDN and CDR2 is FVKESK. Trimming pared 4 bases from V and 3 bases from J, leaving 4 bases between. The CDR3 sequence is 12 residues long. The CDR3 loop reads CASSPVYNEQFF. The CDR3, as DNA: TGTGCCAGCAGCCCGGTCTACAATGAGCAGTTCTTC.

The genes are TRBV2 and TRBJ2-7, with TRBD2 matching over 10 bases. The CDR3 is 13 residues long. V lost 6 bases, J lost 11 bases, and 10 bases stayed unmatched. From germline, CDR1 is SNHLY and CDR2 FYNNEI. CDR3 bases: TGTGCCAGCAGATTCGGACTAGCGGTTGAGAAGTACTTC. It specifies CASRFGLAVEKYF. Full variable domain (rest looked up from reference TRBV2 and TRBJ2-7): EPEVTQTPSHQVTQMGQEVILRCVPISNHLYFYWYRQILGQKVEFLVSFYNNEISEKSEIFDDQFSVERPDGSNFTLKIRSTKLEDSAMYFCASRFGLAVEKYFGPGTRLTVT.

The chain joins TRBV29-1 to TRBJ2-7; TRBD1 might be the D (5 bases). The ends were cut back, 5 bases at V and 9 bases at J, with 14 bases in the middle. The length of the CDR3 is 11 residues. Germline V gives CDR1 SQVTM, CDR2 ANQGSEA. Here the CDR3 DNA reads TGCAGCGTTTCTCAAAGGGGTGGGCAGTACTTC. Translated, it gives CSVSQRGGQYF.

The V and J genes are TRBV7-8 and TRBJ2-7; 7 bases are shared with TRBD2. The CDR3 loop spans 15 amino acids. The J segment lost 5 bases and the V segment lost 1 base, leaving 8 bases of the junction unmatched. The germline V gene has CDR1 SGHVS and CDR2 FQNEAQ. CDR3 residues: CASSLDGGGPDEQYF. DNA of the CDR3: TGTGCCAGCAGCTTAGATGGGGGGGGTCCGGACGAGCAGTACTTC.

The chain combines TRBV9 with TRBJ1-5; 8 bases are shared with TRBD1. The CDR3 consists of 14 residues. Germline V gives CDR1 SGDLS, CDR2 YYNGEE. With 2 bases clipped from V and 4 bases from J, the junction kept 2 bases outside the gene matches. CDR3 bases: TGTGCCAGCAGCGTGACAGGGGAAAATCAGCCCCAGCATTTT. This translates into CASSVTGENQPQHF.

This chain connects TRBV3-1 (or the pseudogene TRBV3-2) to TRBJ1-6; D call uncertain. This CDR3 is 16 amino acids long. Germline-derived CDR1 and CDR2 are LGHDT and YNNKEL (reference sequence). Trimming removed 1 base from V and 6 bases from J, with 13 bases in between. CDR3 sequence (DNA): TGTGCCAGCAGCCAAGCCTCCGCAGGCCCTAATTCACCCCTCCACTTT. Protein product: CASSQASAGPNSPLHF.

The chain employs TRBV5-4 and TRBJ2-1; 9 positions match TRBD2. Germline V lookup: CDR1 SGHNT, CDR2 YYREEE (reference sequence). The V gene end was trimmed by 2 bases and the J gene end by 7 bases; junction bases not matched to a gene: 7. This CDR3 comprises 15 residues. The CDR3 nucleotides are TGTGCCAGCAGCTTATGGTTAGCGGGGGAAAATGAGCAGTTCTTC. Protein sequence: CASSLWLAGENEQFF.